This T cell receptor beta chain was sequenced in a study of cytomegalovirus exposure and HLA in healthy donors. Study results and caveats: A later analysis associated some 18,000 TCR beta sequences with HLA alleles at a 0.05 false discovery rate. The likely origin of a cluster of highly shared sequence variants was a sequencing artifact.

Healthy bone marrow donors made up the donor group. The PCR contained 60 Vbeta and 13 Jbeta primers. The protocol was immunoSEQ multiplex PCR, while the TCRdb copy is restricted to in-frame clones and leaves out a portion. The repertoire holds approximately 220,000 clones, with 70% to 90% as singletons. For this clone: The antigen is not known.

Germline assignment: CDR1 MNHEY and CDR2 SVGAGI. V lost 1 base to trimming and J lost 4 bases; unmatched junction nucleotides: 2. This CDR3 has 14 amino acids. The source of this sequence is a man in his thirties or forties in good health and CMV-seronegative. The sample consisted of PBMCs. This chain joins TRBV6-5 and TRBJ1-2; 8 positions match TRBD1. The CDR3, as DNA: TGTGCCAGCAGTTACTTGACAGGGGTCTATGGCTACACCTTC. Translated: CASSYLTGVYGYTF.